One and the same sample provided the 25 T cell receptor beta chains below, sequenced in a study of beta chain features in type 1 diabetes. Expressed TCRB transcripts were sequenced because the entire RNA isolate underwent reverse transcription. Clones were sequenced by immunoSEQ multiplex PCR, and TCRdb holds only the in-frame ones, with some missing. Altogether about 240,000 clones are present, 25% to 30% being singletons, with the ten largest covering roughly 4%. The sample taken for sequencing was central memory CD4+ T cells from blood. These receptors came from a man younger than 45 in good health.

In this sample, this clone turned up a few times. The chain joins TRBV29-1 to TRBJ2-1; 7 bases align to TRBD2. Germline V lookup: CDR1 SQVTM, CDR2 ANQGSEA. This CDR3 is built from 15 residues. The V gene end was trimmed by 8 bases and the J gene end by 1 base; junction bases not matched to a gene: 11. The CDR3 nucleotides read TGCAGCACCGGGACGGCTAGCGGATCCTACAATGAGCAGTTCTTC. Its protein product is CSTGTASGSYNEQFF.

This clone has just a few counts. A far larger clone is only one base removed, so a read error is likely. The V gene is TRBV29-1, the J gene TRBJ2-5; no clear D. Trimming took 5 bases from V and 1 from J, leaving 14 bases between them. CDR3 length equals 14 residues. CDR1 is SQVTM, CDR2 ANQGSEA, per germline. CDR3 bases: TGCAGCGTTTTATCGCCACGTCTCCAAGAGACCCAGTACTTC. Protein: CSVLSPRLQETQYF. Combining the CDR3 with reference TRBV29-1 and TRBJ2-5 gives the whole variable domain SAVISQKPSRDICQRGTSLTIQCQVDSQVTMMFWYRQQPGQSLTLIATANQGSEATYESGFVIDKFPISRPNLTFSTLTVSNMSPEDSSIYLCSVLSPRLQETQYFGPGTRLLVL.

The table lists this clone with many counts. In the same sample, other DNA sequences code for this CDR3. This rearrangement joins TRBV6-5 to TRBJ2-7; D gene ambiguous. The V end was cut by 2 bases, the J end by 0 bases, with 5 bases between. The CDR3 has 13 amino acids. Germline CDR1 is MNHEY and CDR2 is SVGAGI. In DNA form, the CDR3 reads TGTGCCAGCAGTTACGCGGCCTCCTACGAGCAGTACTTC. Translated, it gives CASSYAASYEQYF.

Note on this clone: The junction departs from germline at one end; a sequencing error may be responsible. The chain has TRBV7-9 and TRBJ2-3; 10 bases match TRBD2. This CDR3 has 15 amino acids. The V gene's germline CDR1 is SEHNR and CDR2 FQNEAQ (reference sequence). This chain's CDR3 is CASSLAGAFTDTQYF. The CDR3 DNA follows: TGTGCCAGCAGCCTAGCGGGGGCCTTCACAGATACGCAGTATTTT.

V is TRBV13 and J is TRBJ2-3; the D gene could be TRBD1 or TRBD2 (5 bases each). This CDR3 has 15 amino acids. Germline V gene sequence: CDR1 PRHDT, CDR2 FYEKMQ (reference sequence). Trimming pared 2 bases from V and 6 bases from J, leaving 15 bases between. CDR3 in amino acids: CASSLRSGQRDTQYF. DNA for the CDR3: TGTGCCAGCAGCTTAAGGTCAGGGCAGCGGGATACGCAGTATTTT.

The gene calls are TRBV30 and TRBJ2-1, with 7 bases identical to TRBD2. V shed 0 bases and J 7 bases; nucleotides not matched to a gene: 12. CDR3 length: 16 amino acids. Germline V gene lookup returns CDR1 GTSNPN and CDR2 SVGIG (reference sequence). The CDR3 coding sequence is TGTGCCTGGAGTGTACAGTCTGGCGGGGGATCGAATGAGCAGTTCTTC. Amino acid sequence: CAWSVQSGGGSNEQFF.

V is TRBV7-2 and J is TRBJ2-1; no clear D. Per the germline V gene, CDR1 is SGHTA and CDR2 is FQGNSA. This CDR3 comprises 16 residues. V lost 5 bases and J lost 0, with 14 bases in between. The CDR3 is CASSHPSAPSYNEQFF. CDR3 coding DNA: TGTGCCAGCAGCCACCCGTCGGCACCCTCCTACAATGAGCAGTTCTTC.

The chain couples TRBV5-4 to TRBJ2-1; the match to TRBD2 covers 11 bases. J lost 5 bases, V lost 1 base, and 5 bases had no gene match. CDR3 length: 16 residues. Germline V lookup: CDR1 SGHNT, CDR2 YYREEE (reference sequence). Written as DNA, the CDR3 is TGTGCCAGCAGCTTGCCCGGGACTAGCGGAAACAATGAGCAGTTCTTC. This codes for CASSLPGTSGNNEQFF. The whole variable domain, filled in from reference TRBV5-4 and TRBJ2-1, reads ETGVTQSPTHLIKTRGQQVTLRCSSQSGHNTVSWYQQALGQGPQFIFQYYREEENGRGNFPPRFSGLQFPNYSSELNVNALELDDSALYLCASSLPGTSGNNEQFFGPGTRLTVL.

The CDR3: CASRSGASGSHNEQFF. The DNA of the CDR3 is TGTGCCAGTAGAAGTGGCGCTAGCGGGAGCCACAATGAGCAGTTCTTC. The chain links TRBV19 to TRBJ2-1, with TRBD2 identical over 10 bases. J was trimmed by 5 bases and V by 6 bases; bases with no gene match: 10. The V gene's germline CDR1 is LNHDA and CDR2 SQIVND (reference sequence). The CDR3 has 16 residues. The full variable domain, completed using reference TRBV19 and TRBJ2-1, is DGGITQSPKYLFRKEGQNVTLSCEQNLNHDAMYWYRQDPGQGLRLIYYSQIVNDFQKGDIAEGYSVSREKKESFPLTVTSAQKNPTAFYLCASRSGASGSHNEQFFGPGTRLTVL.

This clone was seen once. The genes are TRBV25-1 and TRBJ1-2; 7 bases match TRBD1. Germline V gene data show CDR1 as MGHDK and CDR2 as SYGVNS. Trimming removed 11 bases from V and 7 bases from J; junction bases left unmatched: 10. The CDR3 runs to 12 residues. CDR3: CASHGTAGGYTF. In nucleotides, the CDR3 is TGTGCCTCACATGGGACAGCCGGTGGCTACACCTTC.

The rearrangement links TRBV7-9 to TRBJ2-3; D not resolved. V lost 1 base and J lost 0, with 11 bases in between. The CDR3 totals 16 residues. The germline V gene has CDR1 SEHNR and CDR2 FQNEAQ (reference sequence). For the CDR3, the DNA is TGTGCCAGCAGCTTAGTGCTTCGGGCTAGCACAGATACGCAGTATTTT. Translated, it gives CASSLVLRASTDTQYF. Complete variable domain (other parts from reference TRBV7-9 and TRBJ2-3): DTGVSQNPRHKITKRGQNVTFRCDPISEHNRLYWYRQTLGQGPEFLTYFQNEAQLEKSRLLSDRFSAERPKGSFSTLEIQRTEQGDSAMYLCASSLVLRASTDTQYFGPGTRLTVL.

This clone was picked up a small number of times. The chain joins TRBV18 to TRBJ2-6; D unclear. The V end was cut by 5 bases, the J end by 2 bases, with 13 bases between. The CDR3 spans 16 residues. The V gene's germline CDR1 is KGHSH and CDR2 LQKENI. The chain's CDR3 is CASSIGRQAGANVLTF. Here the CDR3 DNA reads TGTGCCAGCTCAATTGGCCGGCAGGCTGGGGCCAACGTCCTGACTTTC.

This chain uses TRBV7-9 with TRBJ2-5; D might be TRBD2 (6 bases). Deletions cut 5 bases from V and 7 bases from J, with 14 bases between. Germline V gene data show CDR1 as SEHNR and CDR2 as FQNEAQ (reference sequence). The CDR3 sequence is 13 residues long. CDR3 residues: CASSRDSQGTQYF. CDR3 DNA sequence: TGTGCCAGCAGCCGGGACTCCCAGGGGACCCAGTACTTC.

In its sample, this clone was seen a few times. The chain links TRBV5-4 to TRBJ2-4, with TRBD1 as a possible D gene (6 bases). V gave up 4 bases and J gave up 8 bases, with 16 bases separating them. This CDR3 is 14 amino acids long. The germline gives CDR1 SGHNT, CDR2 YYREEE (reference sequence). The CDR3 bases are TGTGCCAGCAGCCCGACAGGACGTGGGGACATTCAGTACTTC. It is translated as CASSPTGRGDIQYF.

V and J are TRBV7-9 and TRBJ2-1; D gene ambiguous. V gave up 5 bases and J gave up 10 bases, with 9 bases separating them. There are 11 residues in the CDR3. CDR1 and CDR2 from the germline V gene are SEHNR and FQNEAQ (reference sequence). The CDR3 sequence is CASSLSLEQFF. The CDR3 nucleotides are TGTGCCAGCAGCCTTAGCCTCGAGCAGTTCTTC.

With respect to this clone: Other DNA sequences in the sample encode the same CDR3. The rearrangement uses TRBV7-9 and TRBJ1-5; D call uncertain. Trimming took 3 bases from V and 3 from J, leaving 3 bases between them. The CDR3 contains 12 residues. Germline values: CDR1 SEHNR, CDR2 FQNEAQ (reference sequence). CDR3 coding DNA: TGTGCCAGCAGCTTGGACAATCAGCCCCAGCATTTT. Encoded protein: CASSLDNQPQHF.

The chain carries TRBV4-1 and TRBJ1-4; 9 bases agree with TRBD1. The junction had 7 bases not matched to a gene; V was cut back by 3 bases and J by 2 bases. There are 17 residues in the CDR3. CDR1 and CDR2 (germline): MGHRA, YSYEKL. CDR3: CASSHGQGRGTNEKLFF. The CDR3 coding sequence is TGCGCCAGCAGCCACGGACAGGGGAGGGGCACTAATGAAAAACTGTTTTTT.

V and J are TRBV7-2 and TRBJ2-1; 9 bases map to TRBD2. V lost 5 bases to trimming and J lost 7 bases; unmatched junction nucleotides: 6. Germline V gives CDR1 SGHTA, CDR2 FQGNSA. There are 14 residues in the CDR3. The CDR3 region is CASSPGLAENEQFF. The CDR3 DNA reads TGTGCCAGCAGCCCGGGACTAGCTGAGAATGAGCAGTTCTTC. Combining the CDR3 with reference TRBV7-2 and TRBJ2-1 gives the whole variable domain GAGVSQSPSNKVTEKGKDVELRCDPISGHTALYWYRQSLGQGLEFLIYFQGNSAPDKSGLPSDRFSAERTGGSVSTLTIQRTQQEDSAVYLCASSPGLAENEQFFGPGTRLTVL.

Here the CDR3 reads CASLLRLGSYSTDTQYF. CDR3 sequence (DNA): TGTGCCAGCCTCCTACGTCTGGGGTCCTACAGCACAGATACGCAGTATTTT. V usage is TRBV9 and J usage is TRBJ2-3; D is undetermined. The CDR3 runs to 17 residues. From germline, CDR1 is SGDLS and CDR2 YYNGEE. With 7 bases removed from V and 0 bases from J, the gap between germline ends came to 21 bases.

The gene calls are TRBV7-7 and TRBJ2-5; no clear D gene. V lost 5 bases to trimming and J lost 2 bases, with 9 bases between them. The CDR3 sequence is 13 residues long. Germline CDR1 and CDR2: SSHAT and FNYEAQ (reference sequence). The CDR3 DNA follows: TGTGCCAGCAGCGAGGACCGACAAGAGACCCAGTACTTC. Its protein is CASSEDRQETQYF.

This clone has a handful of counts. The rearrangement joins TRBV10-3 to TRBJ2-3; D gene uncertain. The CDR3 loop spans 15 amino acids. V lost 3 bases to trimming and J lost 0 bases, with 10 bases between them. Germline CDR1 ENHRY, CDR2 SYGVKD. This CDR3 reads CAISEAPLSTDTQYF. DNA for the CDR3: TGTGCCATCAGTGAAGCCCCCCTTAGCACAGATACGCAGTATTTT.

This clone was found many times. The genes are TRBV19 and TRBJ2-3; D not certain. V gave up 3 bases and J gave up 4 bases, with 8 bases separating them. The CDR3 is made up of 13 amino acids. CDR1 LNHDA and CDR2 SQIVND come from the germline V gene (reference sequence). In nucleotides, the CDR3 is TGTGCCAGTAGTATGAGAAGGGCAGATACGCAGTATTTT. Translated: CASSMRRADTQYF.

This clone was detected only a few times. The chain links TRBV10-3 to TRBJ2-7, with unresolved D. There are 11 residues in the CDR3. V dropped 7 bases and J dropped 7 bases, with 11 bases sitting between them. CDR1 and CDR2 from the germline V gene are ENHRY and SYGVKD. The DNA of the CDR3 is TGTGCCATCAAAGAGGAGTCTGAGCAGTACTTC. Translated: CAIKEESEQYF.

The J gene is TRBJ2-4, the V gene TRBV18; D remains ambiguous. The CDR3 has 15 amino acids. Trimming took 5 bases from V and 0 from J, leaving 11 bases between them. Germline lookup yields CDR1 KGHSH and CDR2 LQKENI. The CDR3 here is CASSIEKLAKNIQYF. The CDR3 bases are TGTGCCAGCTCAATAGAGAAGCTAGCCAAAAACATTCAGTACTTC. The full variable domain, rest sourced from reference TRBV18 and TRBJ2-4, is NAGVMQNPRHLVRRRGQEARLRCSPMKGHSHVYWYRQLPEEGLKFMVYLQKENIIDESGMPKERFSAEFPKEGPSILRIQQVVRGDSAAYFCASSIEKLAKNIQYFGAGTRLSVL.

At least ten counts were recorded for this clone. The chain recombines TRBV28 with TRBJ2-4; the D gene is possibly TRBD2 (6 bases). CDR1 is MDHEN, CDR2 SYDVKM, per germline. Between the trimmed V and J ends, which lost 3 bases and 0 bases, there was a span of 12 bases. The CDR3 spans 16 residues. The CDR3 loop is CASSFDSGIAKNIQYF. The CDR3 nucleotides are TGTGCCAGCAGTTTCGATAGCGGAATAGCCAAAAACATTCAGTACTTC.